The T cell receptor (beta chain) under discussion was sequenced for a study of cytomegalovirus exposure and HLA in healthy donors. CDR3 length: 15 residues. CDR1 is MNHEY, CDR2 SVGAGI, per germline. Trimming cost V 4 bases and J 2 bases, with 14 bases left between them. PCR was performed using 60 Vbeta and 13 Jbeta primers. Per the study methods: Later, 65 million to 85 million unique TCR beta chains were counted in an analysis, and around 11 million of them were shared. TCRdb's table, derived via immunoSEQ multiplex PCR, lists solely in-frame clones and lacks some. That table furnishes V, J and clone size, whereas the DNA furnished D and trimming. The sample contains about 40,000 clones, about 66% of which appear only once. General study points: Relative to equally common others, HLA-associated TCR beta chains showed greater clonal expansion in a later analysis. In an earlier analysis, about 90% or about 30%: the productive usage of most TCR beta V segments. The study assumed roughly uniform donor sequencing depth for presence/absence analyses.

Concerning this clone: The antigen remains undetermined.

This clonotype was obtained from a man in his forties or fifties in good health and CMV-seropositive. V and J are TRBV6-5 and TRBJ1-1, with D maybe TRBD1 (6 bases). The sequenced sample was PBMCs. The CDR3: CASSSGGLGNTEAFF. The CDR3 coding sequence is TGTGCCAGCAGTTCGGGGGGGCTGGGCAACACTGAAGCTTTCTTT.